These 30 T cell receptor beta chains originate from one sample sequenced in a study of blood T cell repertoires in COVID-19. Measured with immunoSEQ multiplex PCR; TCRdb has only the in-frame clones, and not every one. The repertoire holds around 60,000 clones, with around four fifths as singletons. Input material: peripheral blood. These receptor sequences come from a man aged 65 to 79 with acute or convalescent COVID-19.

The chain carries TRBV2 and TRBJ2-3, with D possibly TRBD1 on 6 matching bases. In germline, CDR1 is SNHLY, CDR2 FYNNEI. This CDR3 has 14 residues. With 6 bases removed from V and 6 bases from J, the gap between germline ends came to 16 bases. CDR3 sequence (DNA): TGTGCCAGCAGAGCTCTAACCCAGGGGGATACGCAGTATTTT. Translation: CASRALTQGDTQYF. The full variable domain, its missing parts supplied by reference TRBV2 and TRBJ2-3, is EPEVTQTPSHQVTQMGQEVILRCVPISNHLYFYWYRQILGQKVEFLVSFYNNEISEKSEIFDDQFSVERPDGSNFTLKIRSTKLEDSAMYFCASRALTQGDTQYFGPGTRLTVL.

CDR3 coding DNA: TGCGCCAGCAGCCCTGGGACAGGGGATGCAACTAATGAAAAACTGTTTTTT. Translated, it gives CASSPGTGDATNEKLFF. The V call is TRBV5-1, the J call TRBJ1-4; 10 positions match TRBD1. The CDR3 is 17 residues long. Germline CDR1 reads SGHRS; CDR2 reads YFSETQ. The J segment lost 0 bases and the V segment lost 4 bases, leaving 6 bases of the junction unmatched.

The CDR3 bases are TGTGCCAGCAGCGTAGATCTTACGGGGGGGCAGTTCTTC. It yields the protein CASSVDLTGGQFF. The rearrangement links TRBV9 to TRBJ2-1, with TRBD2 matching 7 bases. The CDR3 is 13 amino acids. The V gene's germline CDR1 is SGDLS and CDR2 YYNGEE. Losses at the gene ends were 0 bases for V and 12 bases for J; bases not matched to a gene: 6. Complete variable domain (other parts from reference TRBV9 and TRBJ2-1): DSGVTQTPKHLITATGQRVTLRCSPRSGDLSVYWYQQSLDQGLQFLIQYYNGEERAKGNILERFSAQQFPDLHSELNLSSLELGDSALYFCASSVDLTGGQFFGPGTRLTVL.

The chain carries TRBV7-6 and TRBJ2-5; D is uncertain. The germline V gene encodes CDR1 SGHVS and CDR2 FNYEAQ. CDR3 size: 12 residues. The ends were cut back, 5 bases at V and 1 base at J, with 5 bases in the middle. The CDR3 coding sequence is TGTGCCAGCAGCCCATTCCAAGAGACCCAGTACTTC. It codes for CASSPFQETQYF.

The rearrangement uses TRBV6-5 and TRBJ2-3, with D possibly TRBD1 on 5 matching bases. There are 14 residues in the CDR3. Deletions cut 0 bases from V and 6 bases from J, with 10 bases between. CDR1 and CDR2 (germline): MNHEY, SVGAGI. The CDR3 region is CASSYSGYRDTQYF. The CDR3 nucleotides are TGTGCCAGCAGTTACTCGGGTTACAGGGATACGCAGTATTTT.

The genes are TRBV5-8 and TRBJ1-5, with TRBD1 identical over 9 bases. The CDR3 consists of 13 residues. V lost 4 bases to trimming and J lost 5 bases; unmatched junction nucleotides: 1. The germline V gene encodes CDR1 SGHTS and CDR2 YDEGEE. The CDR3 region has the DNA TGTGCCAGCAGCGACAGGGGGTATCAGCCCCAGCATTTT. It codes for CASSDRGYQPQHF.

DNA of the CDR3: TGTGCCAGCAGTTACTCCCCCTCGTGGGCTGTTGGCTACACCTTC. Translation: CASSYSPSWAVGYTF. This chain joins TRBV6-5 and TRBJ1-2; no firm D call. This CDR3 contains 15 residues. V shed 0 bases and J shed 7 bases, with 15 bases lying between them. Germline-derived CDR1 and CDR2 are MNHEY and SVGAGI.

V and J are TRBV6-5 and TRBJ2-3, with D possibly being TRBD1 (6 bases). The CDR3 has 16 residues. Germline CDR1 and CDR2: MNHEY and SVGAGI. V lost 2 bases and J 2 bases, leaving 14 bases between the germline ends. The CDR3 reads CASSYNYGQPTDTQYF. The CDR3, as DNA: TGTGCCAGCAGTTACAACTACGGACAGCCCACAGATACGCAGTATTTT.

The V call is TRBV29-1, the J call TRBJ2-5; D gene uncertain. Germline CDR1 and CDR2: SQVTM and ANQGSEA. V lost 6 bases and J 5 bases, leaving 10 bases between the germline ends. This CDR3 is 11 amino acids long. CDR3 sequence reads: CSVELRETQYF. DNA of the CDR3: TGCAGCGTCGAGCTCAGGGAGACCCAGTACTTC. Using reference TRBV29-1 and TRBJ2-5 for the parts outside the CDR3, the full variable domain is SAVISQKPSRDICQRGTSLTIQCQVDSQVTMMFWYRQQPGQSLTLIATANQGSEATYESGFVIDKFPISRPNLTFSTLTVSNMSPEDSSIYLCSVELRETQYFGPGTRLLVL.

This chain links TRBV4-1 with TRBJ2-3; 12 positions agree with TRBD2. The CDR3 loop spans 14 amino acids. V shed 3 bases, J shed 14 bases, and the junction held 9 bases outside the gene matches. The germline gives CDR1 MGHRA, CDR2 YSYEKL. The CDR3 sequence is CASSQVLAGGPWYF. The DNA for the CDR3 is TGCGCCAGCAGCCAGGTACTAGCGGGGGGTCCGTGGTATTTT.

The rearrangement joins TRBV6-4 to TRBJ1-2; 7 bases match TRBD1. Unmatched junction bases numbered 8, after V lost 0 bases and J lost 4 bases. This CDR3 is 16 amino acids long. Germline assignment: CDR1 MRHNA and CDR2 SNTAGT. In nucleotides, the CDR3 is TGTGCCAGCAGTGACTCGGGGGCGCAGGGGGTCTATGGCTACACCTTC. Its translation: CASSDSGAQGVYGYTF.

This clone was picked up a small number of times. V is TRBV5-4 and J is TRBJ1-1, with D possibly matching TRBD1 (5 bases). Trimming stripped 3 bases from V and 4 bases from J, with 13 bases between. The CDR3 consists of 14 residues. The V gene's germline CDR1 is SGHNT and CDR2 YYREEE (reference sequence). CDR3 loop: CASSWTAGGTEAFF. The CDR3 DNA reads TGTGCCAGCAGCTGGACCGCCGGGGGCACTGAAGCTTTCTTT.

The gene calls are TRBV19 and TRBJ2-2, with 13 bases lining up with TRBD2. CDR1 LNHDA and CDR2 SQIVND come from the germline V gene (reference sequence). Trimming took 4 bases from V and 6 from J; bases not matched to a gene: 5. CDR3 length equals 16 residues. The CDR3 loop is CASSTTSGGYPGELFF. As DNA, the CDR3 is TGTGCCAGTAGTACGACTAGCGGGGGGTACCCCGGGGAGCTGTTTTTT.

This sequence joins TRBV2 and TRBJ1-3, with 10 bases fitting TRBD1. The trim removed 4 bases at V and 7 bases at J, leaving 1 base unmatched. The CDR3 is 13 amino acids. Germline V CDR1 and CDR2: SNHLY, FYNNEI. This chain's CDR3 is CASSAGQGNTIYF. The CDR3 DNA reads TGTGCCAGCAGTGCGGGACAGGGGAACACCATATATTTT.

The chain has TRBV5-1 and TRBJ2-1; a weak D match, TRBD2 (5 bases). CDR3 length equals 16 residues. Germline values: CDR1 SGHRS, CDR2 YFSETQ. The V gene lost 0 bases and the J gene lost 3 bases, with 13 bases spanning the gap. CDR3 nucleotides: TGCGCCAGCAGCTTGGAACAGTCGGGATTCTACAATGAGCAGTTCTTC. Residues: CASSLEQSGFYNEQFF.

The chain recombines TRBV3-1 (or the pseudogene TRBV3-2) with TRBJ2-1; TRBD2 matches at 9 bases. The CDR3 consists of 16 residues. Germline lookup yields CDR1 LGHDT and CDR2 YNNKEL (reference sequence). Trimming removed 2 bases from V and 4 bases from J; junction bases left unmatched: 6. CDR3 DNA: TGTGCCAGCAGCCAACAACCGGGACTAGCTTACAATGAGCAGTTCTTC. Protein product: CASSQQPGLAYNEQFF.

This clone was seen more than once but under ten times. The chain is built from TRBV5-6 and TRBJ2-1; TRBD1 agrees at 7 bases. The germline V gene encodes CDR1 SGHDT and CDR2 YYEEEE. The V segment lost 0 bases and the J segment 7 bases; nucleotides outside the gene matches: 10. This CDR3 has 16 residues. The CDR3 protein is CASSLALNRGGNEQFF. In nucleotides, the CDR3 is TGTGCCAGCAGCTTGGCCCTCAACAGGGGTGGAAATGAGCAGTTCTTC.

This clone was seen only once. The rearrangement uses TRBV6-2 or TRBV6-3 and TRBJ1-5, with 12 bases that match TRBD1. Per the germline V gene, CDR1 is MNHEY and CDR2 is SVGEGT. The CDR3 contains 14 residues. Unmatched junction bases numbered 4, after V lost 6 bases and J lost 7 bases. CDR3 nucleotides: TGTGCCAGCAGCCTGGGACAGGGGGCCCAGCCCCAGCATTTT. Encoded protein: CASSLGQGAQPQHF.

This clone has a single count. The chain has TRBV9 and TRBJ1-3, with a possible D match to TRBD1 (6 bases). The CDR3 consists of 14 residues. V dropped 4 bases and J dropped 7 bases, with 15 bases sitting between them. CDR1 is SGDLS, CDR2 YYNGEE, per germline. The CDR3 DNA sequence: TGTGCCAGCAGCTCTACAGGGAGAAGTAACACCATATATTTT. As protein: CASSSTGRSNTIYF.

V is TRBV2 and J is TRBJ2-2; 11 bases are a match to TRBD1. This CDR3 has 16 residues. The J segment lost 14 bases and the V segment lost 0 bases, leaving 11 bases of the junction unmatched. The germline V gene has CDR1 SNHLY and CDR2 FYNNEI. The CDR3 spells CASSEAGTGGFFGLFF. The CDR3 DNA is TGTGCCAGCAGTGAAGCGGGGACAGGGGGATTTTTTGGACTGTTTTTT.

The chain combines TRBV2 with TRBJ2-2; unclear D gene. V shed 4 bases and J shed 0 bases, with 6 bases lying between them. The CDR3 is 14 residues long. CDR1 is SNHLY, CDR2 FYNNEI, per germline. In DNA form, the CDR3 reads TGTGCCAGCAGTGCCTTTTCGAACACCGGGGAGCTGTTTTTT. Amino acids: CASSAFSNTGELFF.

V usage is TRBV9 and J usage is TRBJ2-3, with 11 positions matching TRBD2. The V gene end was trimmed by 4 bases and the J gene end by 2 bases; junction bases not matched to a gene: 9. The CDR3 loop spans 17 amino acids. Germline lookup yields CDR1 SGDLS and CDR2 YYNGEE. CDR3: CASSPTTSGDATDTQYF. Here the CDR3 DNA reads TGTGCCAGCAGCCCAACGACTAGCGGGGACGCCACAGATACGCAGTATTTT.

V usage is TRBV12-5 and J usage is TRBJ2-7; 7 bases align to TRBD1. This CDR3 contains 17 residues. Looked up from germline, CDR1 is LGHNT and CDR2 is FRNRAP. Trimming at V came to 1 base and at J to 0 bases, leaving 9 bases not matched to a gene. This chain's CDR3 is CASGLAVGDRSSYEQYF. DNA for the CDR3: TGTGCTAGTGGTTTGGCCGTGGGGGACAGAAGCTCCTACGAGCAGTACTTC.

V is TRBV4-1 and J is TRBJ2-1; 8 bases fit TRBD1. This CDR3 spans 16 amino acids. Germline assignment: CDR1 MGHRA and CDR2 YSYEKL. The V and J ends lost 1 base and 0 bases, in that order; junction bases with no gene match: 2. CDR3 coding DNA: TGCGCCAGCAGCCAAGGCACAGGGGGCTCCTACAATGAGCAGTTCTTC. This encodes CASSQGTGGSYNEQFF.

This chain joins TRBV5-1 and TRBJ1-1; tentative D call: TRBD1 (6 bases). The CDR3 runs to 14 residues. CDR1 and CDR2 from the germline V gene are SGHRS and YFSETQ. Deletions cut 6 bases from V and 3 bases from J, with 15 bases between. This chain's CDR3 is CASIRSGVDTEAFF. CDR3 bases: TGCGCCAGCATCCGTTCAGGGGTGGACACTGAAGCTTTCTTT.

This chain uses TRBV5-4 with TRBJ2-7, with D tentatively TRBD2 (6 bases). This CDR3 is built from 13 residues. V was shortened by 0 bases and J by 3 bases, with 7 bases between the two germline ends. Germline V gives CDR1 SGHNT, CDR2 YYREEE (reference sequence). CDR3 residues: CASSLARGYEQYF. In DNA, the CDR3 is TGTGCCAGCAGCTTGGCGCGGGGCTACGAGCAGTACTTC.

The V gene is TRBV4-2, the J gene TRBJ2-1; 13 bases are a match to TRBD2. V shed 3 bases and J 7 bases; nucleotides not matched to a gene: 6. The CDR3 runs 16 residues. Germline V gene lookup returns CDR1 LGHNA and CDR2 YNFKEQ. The CDR3, as DNA: TGTGCCAGCAGCCAGCCGCCGGGACTAGCGGGGAATGAGCAGTTCTTC. The encoded protein is CASSQPPGLAGNEQFF.

The chain combines TRBV29-1 with TRBJ1-2, with 7 bases matching TRBD1. CDR3 length: 13 residues. V dropped 0 bases and J dropped 4; count of bases not matched to a gene: 2. Germline CDR1 and CDR2: SQVTM and ANQGSEA. CDR3 nucleotides: TGCAGCGTTGAAGAACCAGGGGGCTATGGCTACACCTTC. Its translation: CSVEEPGGYGYTF.

J is TRBJ1-2 and V is TRBV6-9, with D unclear. CDR3 size: 13 residues. V lost 7 bases and J lost 4, with 13 bases in between. CDR1 and CDR2 from the germline V gene are MNHGY and SVAAGI. CDR3 residues: CASKDRETYGYTF. The CDR3 DNA follows: TGTGCCAGCAAAGACCGGGAGACCTATGGCTACACCTTC.

The rearrangement links TRBV11-2 to TRBJ2-5; a weak D match, TRBD2 (5 bases). V dropped 1 base and J dropped 4 bases, with 10 bases sitting between them. This CDR3 spans 14 amino acids. The germline V gene encodes CDR1 SGHAT and CDR2 FQNNGV. As DNA, the CDR3 is TGTGCCAGCAGCTTAGGAGGGTTCCGAGAGACCCAGTACTTC. It codes for CASSLGGFRETQYF.